A single sample is the source of the 20 T cell receptor beta chains below, sequenced in a study of TIL therapy for anti-PD-1-resistant metastatic lung cancer. Regarding time point: pre-treatment sample, taken before nivolumab and TIL therapy. The libraries were made with immunoSEQ v3. The assay was immunoSEQ multiplex PCR, and TCRdb's table has in-frame clones only and misses some. The table has about 12,000 clones, over 70% seen once. The sample here was blood, taken at baseline. Receptors originate from a person between 25 and 80 years old with non-small cell lung cancer.

V usage is TRBV5-1 and J usage is TRBJ2-7; possible D gene TRBD1, 5 bases. V lost 4 bases to trimming and J lost 5 bases, with 13 bases between them. Germline V gene data show CDR1 as SGHRS and CDR2 as YFSETQ. This CDR3 is built from 13 residues. CDR3 in DNA: TGCGCCAGCAGCCCATACAGGCCGCACGAGCAGTACTTC. Amino acid sequence: CASSPYRPHEQYF.

The rearrangement uses TRBV4-1 and TRBJ1-1; 7 bases align to TRBD1. Germline CDR1 reads MGHRA; CDR2 reads YSYEKL. Trimming at V came to 1 base and at J to 7 bases, leaving 6 bases not matched to a gene. The CDR3 sequence is 14 residues long. CDR3 coding DNA: TGCGCCAGCAGCCAAGGTGTGCAGGGGGGTGAAGCTTTCTTT. Its translation is CASSQGVQGGEAFF.

This clone was observed a handful of times. The chain employs TRBV7-6 and TRBJ1-5; D is undetermined. The CDR3 consists of 15 residues. Germline V CDR1 and CDR2: SGHVS, FNYEAQ. V was trimmed by 0 bases and J by 0 bases, leaving 6 bases between them. CDR3 bases: TGTGCCAGCAGCTTAGCAGGTTATAGCAATCAGCCCCAGCATTTT. It translates to CASSLAGYSNQPQHF. Full variable domain (missing parts from reference TRBV7-6 and TRBJ1-5): GAGVSQSPRYKVTKRGQDVALRCDPISGHVSLYWYRQALGQGPEFLTYFNYEAQQDKSGLPNDRFSAERPEGSISTLTIQRTEQRDSAMYRCASSLAGYSNQPQHFGDGTRLSIL.

The DNA for the CDR3 is TGCAGCGTTCCAAATACGGGACAGGGGTACACTGAAGCTTTCTTT. This sequence encodes CSVPNTGQGYTEAFF. The chain joins TRBV29-1 to TRBJ1-1; 10 bases are a match to TRBD1. Germline lookup yields CDR1 SQVTM and CDR2 ANQGSEA. CDR3 length: 15 amino acids. V trimming: 5 bases; J trimming: 3 bases; junction bases outside the gene matches: 9.

The chain employs TRBV4-3 and TRBJ2-1, with D possibly matching TRBD1 (5 bases). This CDR3 is 11 amino acids long. Germline values: CDR1 LGHNA, CDR2 YSLEER. Trimming left V 2 bases short and J 13 bases short, with 9 bases between. CDR3 DNA: TGCGCCAGCAGCCAAACAGGTTTACAGTTCTTC. It encodes CASSQTGLQFF.

By sample fraction, this clone is medium-sized (0.01 to 0.1%). The rearrangement joins TRBV7-8 to TRBJ1-2, with 7 bases identical to TRBD1. The germline V gene has CDR1 SGHVS and CDR2 FQNEAQ. V lost 1 base to trimming and J lost 4 bases; unmatched junction nucleotides: 6. The CDR3 has 15 amino acids. The CDR3 DNA follows: TGTGCCAGCAGCTTAGGTCCAGGGGGAGGCTATGGCTACACCTTC. Translated: CASSLGPGGGYGYTF.

This rearrangement joins TRBV2 to TRBJ2-7, with D unresolved. The ends were cut back, 7 bases at V and 1 base at J, with 8 bases in the middle. The CDR3 extends over 12 amino acids. CDR1 is SNHLY and CDR2 is FYNNEI in the germline V gene. DNA of the CDR3: TGTGCCAGCAAGATGACGTCCTACGAGCAGTACTTC. This codes for CASKMTSYEQYF.

This clone was recorded only once. V usage is TRBV29-1 and J usage is TRBJ1-1, with 7 bases identical to TRBD1. Germline V gene sequence: CDR1 SQVTM, CDR2 ANQGSEA. The CDR3 covers 14 residues. Trimming cost V 6 bases and J 4 bases; bases outside gene matches: 11. This CDR3 reads CSVKYERGPTEAFF. As DNA, the CDR3 is TGCAGCGTCAAGTACGAGAGGGGGCCCACTGAAGCTTTCTTT. The whole variable domain, remainder taken from reference TRBV29-1 and TRBJ1-1, is SAVISQKPSRDICQRGTSLTIQCQVDSQVTMMFWYRQQPGQSLTLIATANQGSEATYESGFVIDKFPISRPNLTFSTLTVSNMSPEDSSIYLCSVKYERGPTEAFFGQGTRLTVV.

This clone was seen just once. The chain has TRBV5-4 and TRBJ2-5; 8 bases are a match to TRBD2. The CDR3 totals 15 residues. V shed 0 bases, J shed 5 bases, and the junction held 6 bases outside the gene matches. The germline V gene has CDR1 SGHNT and CDR2 YYREEE (reference sequence). CDR3 nucleotide sequence: TGTGCCAGCAGCTTGGACGGGAGGGCCCGGGAGACCCAGTACTTC. Its protein is CASSLDGRARETQYF.

The V and J genes are TRBV11-2 and TRBJ2-5; 11 nucleotides match TRBD2. V was pared by 3 bases and J by 4 bases, with 4 bases of the junction left unmatched. Germline V gene data show CDR1 as SGHAT and CDR2 as FQNNGV. This CDR3 contains 15 residues. The CDR3 here is CASSFQGLAGETQYF. The CDR3 bases are TGTGCCAGCAGCTTCCAAGGACTAGCGGGAGAGACCCAGTACTTC.

This chain connects TRBV4-3 to TRBJ1-2; 7 bases line up with TRBD1. The V gene's germline CDR1 is LGHNA and CDR2 YSLEER. With 0 bases clipped from V and 4 bases from J, the junction kept 5 bases outside the gene matches. This CDR3 region has 15 residues. In DNA form, the CDR3 reads TGCGCCAGCAGCCAAGAGACAGGGTCAGGCTATGGCTACACCTTC. It translates to CASSQETGSGYGYTF.

The gene calls are TRBV19 and TRBJ2-6; 7 bases line up with TRBD1. Germline V gives CDR1 LNHDA, CDR2 SQIVND (reference sequence). CDR3 size: 15 residues. V gave up 6 bases and J gave up 0 bases; unmatched junction bases: 2. CDR3 sequence reads: CASRGGLSGANVLTF. DNA of the CDR3: TGTGCCAGTAGAGGGGGCCTCTCTGGGGCCAACGTCCTGACTTTC.

This clone was picked up one time. V usage is TRBV7-7 and J usage is TRBJ2-5; D unclear. The CDR3 loop spans 13 amino acids. Per the germline V gene, CDR1 is SSHAT and CDR2 is FNYEAQ (reference sequence). V was shortened by 2 bases and J by 4 bases, with 8 bases between the two germline ends. The CDR3 nucleotides read TGTGCCAGCAGCTTACGCTTGGTAGAGACCCAGTACTTC. Residues: CASSLRLVETQYF.

This clone was observed once. The V gene is TRBV6-6, the J gene TRBJ2-7, with D perhaps matching TRBD1 (5 bases). The germline V and J ends were trimmed by 0 bases and 0 bases, with 9 bases remaining between them. The CDR3 sequence is 15 residues long. CDR1 and CDR2 (germline): MNHNY, SVGAGI (reference sequence). The CDR3 is CASSYSSGYSYEQYF. The DNA for the CDR3 is TGTGCCAGCAGTTACTCCTCAGGGTACTCCTACGAGCAGTACTTC.

V and J are TRBV4-1 and TRBJ2-3, with D unclear. Per the germline V gene, CDR1 is MGHRA and CDR2 is YSYEKL. The CDR3 length is 16 residues. The ends were cut back, 4 bases at V and 5 bases at J, with 19 bases in the middle. The CDR3 loop is CASSLRPIRLEDTQYF. The CDR3 bases are TGCGCCAGCAGCCTAAGACCCATTAGACTGGAAGATACGCAGTATTTT.

This chain joins TRBV4-3 and TRBJ1-1; 7 nucleotides agree with TRBD1. The V segment lost 5 bases and the J segment 1 base; nucleotides outside the gene matches: 7. The length of the CDR3 is 15 residues. Germline V gene data show CDR1 as LGHNA and CDR2 as YSLEER. CDR3 sequence (DNA): TGCGCCAGCAGCACCTACAGGGGTCCGAACACTGAAGCTTTCTTT. Its protein product is CASSTYRGPNTEAFF.

The rearrangement joins TRBV11-3 to TRBJ1-2; D uncertain. The CDR3 has 14 amino acids. V was shortened by 1 base and J by 2 bases, with 8 bases between the two germline ends. Germline V lookup: CDR1 SGHNT, CDR2 YENEEA. The CDR3 here is CASSLAAGNYGYTF. DNA of the CDR3: TGTGCCAGCAGCTTAGCTGCGGGGAACTATGGCTACACCTTC. The full variable domain, rest sourced from reference TRBV11-3 and TRBJ1-2, is EAGVVQSPRYKIIEKKQPVAFWCNPISGHNTLYWYLQNLGQGPELLIRYENEEAVDDSQLPKDRFSAERLKGVDSTLKIQPAELGDSAVYLCASSLAAGNYGYTFGSGTRLTVV.

The V call is TRBV19, the J call TRBJ1-1; 9 bases agree with TRBD1. The CDR3 is made up of 17 amino acids. Germline V lookup: CDR1 LNHDA, CDR2 SQIVND (reference sequence). V gave up 6 bases and J gave up 1 base; unmatched junction bases: 12. CDR3 amino acids: CASSHTQTDRGNTEAFF. In DNA form, the CDR3 reads TGTGCCAGTAGCCACACTCAAACGGACAGGGGGAACACTGAAGCTTTCTTT.

The sample holds a few counts of this clone. The chain recombines TRBV21-1 with TRBJ2-2; the table's D gene call, TRBD2, was not cross checked with the DNA. TRBV21-1 corresponds to a pseudogene. The CDR3 covers 16 residues. The CDR3 bases are TGTGCCAGCAGCAAACGCGGAAGGACGAACACCGGGGAGCTGTTTTTT. Amino acid sequence: CASSKRGRTNTGELFF.

The V call is TRBV6-5, the J call TRBJ2-1; D gene ambiguous. Germline CDR1 MNHEY, CDR2 SVGAGI. Trimming left V 2 bases short and J 8 bases short, with 16 bases between. This CDR3 has 15 residues. CDR3 amino acids: CASSYLDNDLDEQFF. The DNA for the CDR3 is TGTGCCAGCAGTTACCTAGACAATGATCTTGATGAGCAGTTCTTC.